This TCR beta chain was documented in a study of blood T cell repertoires in COVID-19. Study context: COVID-19 samples from acute and convalescent phases originated in the United States, Italy and Spain. Sources were T cells, B-cell-depleted T cells, or PBMCs; the material itself was cDNA or gDNA.

The V gene lost 4 bases and the J gene lost 1 base, with 14 bases spanning the gap. The CDR3 loop spans 16 amino acids. Germline lookup yields CDR1 MGHRA and CDR2 YSYEKL. In the original processing: Amplifying reference gene primers gave estimates of nucleated cell counts. TCRdb's table, derived via immunoSEQ multiplex PCR, lists solely in-frame clones and lacks some. The V and J calls and clone size are taken from that table; D and trimming were inferred from the DNA. Of about 300,000 clones in the sample, over 75% were seen once. Sequencing was done on a sample of peripheral blood. This TCR derives from a human donor in a cohort sampled during active COVID-19. The rearrangement uses TRBV4-1 and TRBJ1-5; perhaps TRBD1 as D (5 bases). CDR3 amino acids: CASSRDQGVSNQPQHF. CDR3 nucleotides: TGCGCCAGCAGCCGAGACCAAGGGGTGAGCAATCAGCCCCAGCATTTT.